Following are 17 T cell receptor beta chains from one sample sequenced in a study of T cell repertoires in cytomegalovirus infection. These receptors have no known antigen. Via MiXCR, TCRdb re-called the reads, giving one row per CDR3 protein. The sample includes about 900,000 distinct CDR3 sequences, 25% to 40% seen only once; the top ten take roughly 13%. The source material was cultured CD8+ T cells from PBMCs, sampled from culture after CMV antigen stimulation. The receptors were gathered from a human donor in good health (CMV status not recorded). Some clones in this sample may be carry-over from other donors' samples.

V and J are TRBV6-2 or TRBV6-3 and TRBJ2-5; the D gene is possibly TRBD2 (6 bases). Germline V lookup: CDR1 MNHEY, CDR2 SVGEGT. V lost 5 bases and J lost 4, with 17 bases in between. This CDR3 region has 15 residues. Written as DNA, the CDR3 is TGTGCCAGCAGTAGTGGGTTAGCGGACCGAGAGACCCAGTACTTC. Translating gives CASSSGLADRETQYF.

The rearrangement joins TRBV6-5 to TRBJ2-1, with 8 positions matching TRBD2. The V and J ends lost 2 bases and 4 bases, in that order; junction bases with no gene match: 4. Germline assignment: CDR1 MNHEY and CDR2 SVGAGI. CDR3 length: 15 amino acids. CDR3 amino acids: CASSYVAGGYNEQFF. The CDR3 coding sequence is TGTGCCAGCAGTTACGTTGCGGGGGGTTACAATGAGCAGTTCTTC.

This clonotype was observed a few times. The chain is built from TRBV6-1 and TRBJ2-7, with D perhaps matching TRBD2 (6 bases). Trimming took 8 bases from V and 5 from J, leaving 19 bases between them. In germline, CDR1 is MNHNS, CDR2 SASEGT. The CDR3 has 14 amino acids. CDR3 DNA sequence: TGTGCCAGCTATCCTCGGGGGTATCCTAACGAGCAGTACTTC. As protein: CASYPRGYPNEQYF.

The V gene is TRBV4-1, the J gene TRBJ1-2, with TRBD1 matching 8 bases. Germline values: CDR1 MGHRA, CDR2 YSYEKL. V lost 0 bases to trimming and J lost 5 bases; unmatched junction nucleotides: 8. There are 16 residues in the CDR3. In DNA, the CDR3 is TGCGCCAGCAGCCAAGATTTTACAGGGGGTTCTTATGGCTACACCTTC. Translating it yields CASSQDFTGGSYGYTF.

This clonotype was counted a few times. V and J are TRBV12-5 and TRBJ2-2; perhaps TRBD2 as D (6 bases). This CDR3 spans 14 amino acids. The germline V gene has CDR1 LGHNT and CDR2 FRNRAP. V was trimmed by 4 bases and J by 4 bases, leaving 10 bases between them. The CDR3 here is CASGWGGGTGELFF. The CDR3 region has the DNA TGTGCTAGTGGTTGGGGAGGCGGCACCGGGGAGCTGTTTTTT. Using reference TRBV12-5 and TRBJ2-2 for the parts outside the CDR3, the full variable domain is DARVTQTPRHKVTEMGQEVTMRCQPILGHNTVFWYRQTMMQGLELLAYFRNRAPLDDSGMPKDRFSAEMPDATLATLKIQPSEPRDSAVYFCASGWGGGTGELFFGEGSRLTVL.

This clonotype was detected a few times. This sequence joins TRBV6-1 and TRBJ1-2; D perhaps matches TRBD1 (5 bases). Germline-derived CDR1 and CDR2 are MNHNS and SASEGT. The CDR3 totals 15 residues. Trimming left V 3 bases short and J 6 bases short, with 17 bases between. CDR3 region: CASSDRDLGSDGYTF. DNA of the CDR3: TGTGCCAGCAGTGACCGGGACTTAGGATCAGATGGCTACACCTTC.

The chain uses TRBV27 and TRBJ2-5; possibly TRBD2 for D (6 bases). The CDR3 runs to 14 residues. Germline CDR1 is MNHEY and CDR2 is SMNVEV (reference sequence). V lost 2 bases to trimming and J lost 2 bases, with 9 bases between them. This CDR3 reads CASSLRGKQETQYF. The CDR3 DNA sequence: TGTGCCAGCAGTTTACGGGGGAAACAAGAGACCCAGTACTTC.

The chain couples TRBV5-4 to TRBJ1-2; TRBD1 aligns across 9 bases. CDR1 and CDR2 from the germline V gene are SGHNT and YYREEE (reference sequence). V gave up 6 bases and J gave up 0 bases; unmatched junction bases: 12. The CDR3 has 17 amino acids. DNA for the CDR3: TGTGCCAGCATTGGGACCGGGACAGGGACCTCTAACTATGGCTACACCTTC. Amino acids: CASIGTGTGTSNYGYTF.

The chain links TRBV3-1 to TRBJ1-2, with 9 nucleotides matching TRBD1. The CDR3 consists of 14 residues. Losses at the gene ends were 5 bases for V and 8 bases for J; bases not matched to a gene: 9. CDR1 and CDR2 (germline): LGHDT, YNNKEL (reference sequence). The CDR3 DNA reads TGTGCCAGCAGCACGACTACAGGGGGCGGCGGCTACACCTTC. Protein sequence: CASSTTTGGGGYTF.

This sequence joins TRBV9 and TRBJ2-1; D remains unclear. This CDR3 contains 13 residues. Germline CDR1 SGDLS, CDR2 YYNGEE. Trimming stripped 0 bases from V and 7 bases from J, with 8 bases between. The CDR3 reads CASSVVERNEQFF. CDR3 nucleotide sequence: TGTGCCAGCAGCGTAGTAGAAAGGAATGAGCAGTTCTTC. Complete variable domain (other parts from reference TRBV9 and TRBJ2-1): DSGVTQTPKHLITATGQRVTLRCSPRSGDLSVYWYQQSLDQGLQFLIQYYNGEERAKGNILERFSAQQFPDLHSELNLSSLELGDSALYFCASSVVERNEQFFGPGTRLTVL.

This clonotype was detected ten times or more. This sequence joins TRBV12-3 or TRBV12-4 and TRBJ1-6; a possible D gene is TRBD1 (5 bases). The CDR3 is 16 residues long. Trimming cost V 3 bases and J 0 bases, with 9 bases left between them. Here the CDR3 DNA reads TGTGCCAGCAGTTTCAGGGTGAGCTCCTATAATTCACCCCTCCACTTT. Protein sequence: CASSFRVSSYNSPLHF.

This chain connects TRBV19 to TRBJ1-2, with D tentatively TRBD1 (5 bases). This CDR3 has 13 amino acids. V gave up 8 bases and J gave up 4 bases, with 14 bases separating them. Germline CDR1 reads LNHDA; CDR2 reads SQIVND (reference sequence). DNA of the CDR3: TGTGCCAGTGGGGGAGGGGCAGTCTATGGCTACACCTTC. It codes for CASGGGAVYGYTF.

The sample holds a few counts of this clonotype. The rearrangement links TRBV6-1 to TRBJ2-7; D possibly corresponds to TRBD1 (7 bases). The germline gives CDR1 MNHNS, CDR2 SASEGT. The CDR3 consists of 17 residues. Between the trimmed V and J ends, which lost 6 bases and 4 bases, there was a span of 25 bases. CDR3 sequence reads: CASREGTAHFGRYEQYV. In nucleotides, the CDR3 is TGTGCCAGCAGGGAGGGGACAGCCCATTTTGGAAGGTACGAGCAGTACGTC.

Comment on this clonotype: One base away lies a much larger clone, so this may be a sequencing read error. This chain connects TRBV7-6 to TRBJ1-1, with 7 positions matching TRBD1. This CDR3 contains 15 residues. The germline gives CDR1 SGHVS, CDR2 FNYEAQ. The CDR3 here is CASSTWTGLNTKAFF. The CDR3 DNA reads TGTGCCAGCAGCACCTGGACAGGCTTGAACACTAAAGCTTTCTTT.

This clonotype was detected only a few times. Written as DNA, the CDR3 is TGTGCCAGCAGTTTCCCCGGGCGGGTCTACGAGCAGTACTTC. Amino acids: CASSFPGRVYEQYF. The chain recombines TRBV12-3 or TRBV12-4 with TRBJ2-7; the D gene is possibly TRBD2 (5 bases). V gave up 3 bases and J gave up 3 bases, with 12 bases separating them. The CDR3 runs to 14 residues.

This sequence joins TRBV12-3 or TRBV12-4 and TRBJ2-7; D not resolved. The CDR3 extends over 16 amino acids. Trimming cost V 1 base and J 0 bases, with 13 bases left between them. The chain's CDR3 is CASSLVGPQVSYEQYF. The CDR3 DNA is TGTGCCAGCAGTTTAGTAGGGCCCCAAGTCTCCTACGAGCAGTACTTC.

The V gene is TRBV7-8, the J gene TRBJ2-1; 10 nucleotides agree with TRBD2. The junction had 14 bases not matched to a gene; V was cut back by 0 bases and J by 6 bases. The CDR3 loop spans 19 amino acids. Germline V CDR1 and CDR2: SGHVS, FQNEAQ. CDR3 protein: CASSLAKMGLAGAFNEQFF. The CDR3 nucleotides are TGTGCCAGCAGCTTAGCAAAGATGGGTCTAGCGGGGGCGTTCAATGAGCAGTTCTTC.